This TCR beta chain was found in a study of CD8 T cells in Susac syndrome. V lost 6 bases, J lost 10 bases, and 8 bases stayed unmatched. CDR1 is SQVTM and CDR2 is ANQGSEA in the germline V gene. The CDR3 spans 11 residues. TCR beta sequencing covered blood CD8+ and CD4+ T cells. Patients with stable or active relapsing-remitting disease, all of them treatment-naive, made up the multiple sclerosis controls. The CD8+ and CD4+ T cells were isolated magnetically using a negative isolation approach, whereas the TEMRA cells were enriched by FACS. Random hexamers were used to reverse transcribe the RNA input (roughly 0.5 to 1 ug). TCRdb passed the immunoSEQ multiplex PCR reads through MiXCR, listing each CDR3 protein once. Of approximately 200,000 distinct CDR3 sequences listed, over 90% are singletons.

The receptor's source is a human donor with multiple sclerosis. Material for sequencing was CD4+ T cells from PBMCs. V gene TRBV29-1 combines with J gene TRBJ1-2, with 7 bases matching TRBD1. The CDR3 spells CSVWEGATYTF. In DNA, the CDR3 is TGCAGCGTCTGGGAGGGGGCGACCTACACCTTC.